The 14 T cell receptor beta chains below were found in one sample sequenced in a study of T cell responses to AZD1222 COVID-19 vaccine. TCRdb keeps only in-frame clones here, not all; method: immunoSEQ multiplex PCR. Of about 140,000 clones listed, over 85% are singletons. Specimen: peripheral blood, collected on day 0 of AZD1222 vaccination. These receptors all stem from an adult in good health.

This chain uses TRBV7-2 with TRBJ2-5; D remains unclear. Germline V gives CDR1 SGHTA, CDR2 FQGNSA. This CDR3 spans 15 amino acids. Trimming removed 5 bases from V and 2 bases from J, with 15 bases in between. CDR3 loop: CASSPGRVAQETQYF. CDR3 nucleotide sequence: TGTGCCAGCAGCCCAGGACGGGTCGCGCAAGAGACCCAGTACTTC.

This chain links TRBV19 with TRBJ1-1; the D gene is possibly TRBD1 (5 bases). CDR1 LNHDA and CDR2 SQIVND come from the germline V gene (reference sequence). The CDR3 spans 14 residues. The V and J ends lost 7 bases and 1 base respectively, with 13 bases between them. CDR3 sequence reads: CASKETGTNTEAFF. For the CDR3, the DNA is TGTGCCAGTAAAGAAACAGGAACGAACACTGAAGCTTTCTTT.

The chain links TRBV2 to TRBJ2-3; 7 positions agree with TRBD2. V dropped 8 bases and J dropped 6; count of bases not matched to a gene: 11. Germline lookup yields CDR1 SNHLY and CDR2 FYNNEI. The CDR3 has 14 residues. The CDR3 loop reads CASAVAGQRDTQYF. CDR3 DNA sequence: TGTGCCAGCGCGGTAGCGGGTCAGAGGGATACGCAGTATTTT.

The rearrangement uses TRBV2 and TRBJ1-5; the D gene is possibly TRBD1 (5 bases). CDR3 length: 12 amino acids. V shed 3 bases and J shed 6 bases, with 6 bases lying between them. Germline CDR1 and CDR2: SNHLY and FYNNEI. DNA of the CDR3: TGTGCCAGCAGTGACAGGGCTCAGCCCCAGCATTTT. Translation gives CASSDRAQPQHF.

The chain joins TRBV6-6 to TRBJ2-3, with 7 bases that match TRBD1. CDR3 length: 16 amino acids. The germline gives CDR1 MNHNY, CDR2 SVGAGI (reference sequence). V shed 6 bases, J shed 3 bases, and the junction held 12 bases outside the gene matches. DNA of the CDR3: TGTGCCAGCAGACCGATACCGGGACAGAATACAGATACGCAGTATTTT. This encodes CASRPIPGQNTDTQYF.

This chain connects TRBV28 to TRBJ1-4, with D perhaps matching TRBD1 (5 bases). Trimming removed 7 bases at V and 7 bases at J, with 19 bases between. CDR1 MDHEN and CDR2 SYDVKM come from the germline V gene. This CDR3 has 15 amino acids. The CDR3 DNA sequence: TGTGCCAGCACTCTGGGGGGGACGCGGGGTGAAAAACTGTTTTTT. This gives the protein CASTLGGTRGEKLFF.

The J gene is TRBJ2-3, the V gene TRBV4-1; D perhaps matches TRBD2 (6 bases). The CDR3 covers 16 residues. V was cut by 7 bases and J by 2 bases, with 19 bases left in between. Looked up from germline, CDR1 is MGHRA and CDR2 is YSYEKL. In nucleotides, the CDR3 is TGCGCCAGCACCCCCTCCCATAGCGGCCTCACAGATACGCAGTATTTT. This codes for CASTPSHSGLTDTQYF.

V usage is TRBV11-2 and J usage is TRBJ2-7; D is uncertain. The V and J ends lost 0 bases and 6 bases respectively, with 9 bases between them. This CDR3 has 13 amino acids. Per germline, CDR1 SGHAT and CDR2 FQNNGV. CDR3 sequence (DNA): TGTGCCAGCAGCTTAGAACTTAAGGGCGAGCAGTACTTC. This gives the protein CASSLELKGEQYF.

V is TRBV27 and J is TRBJ2-1; D is uncertain. Germline CDR1 reads MNHEY; CDR2 reads SMNVEV (reference sequence). The CDR3 covers 12 residues. Trimming stripped 8 bases from V and 5 bases from J, with 10 bases between. The DNA of the CDR3 is TGTGCCAGCGGGCGCCGGCACAATGAGCAGTTCTTC. This translates into CASGRRHNEQFF.

The CDR3 region has the DNA TGTGCCAGCAGCTTGGAGCCAGAGGCTAACTATGGCTACACCTTC. Protein product: CASSLEPEANYGYTF. V is TRBV13 and J is TRBJ1-2; D not certain. The germline CDR1 and CDR2 sequences are PRHDT and FYEKMQ (reference sequence). CDR3 length: 15 residues. V shed 3 bases and J shed 0 bases, with 11 bases lying between them.

The rearrangement uses TRBV7-2 and TRBJ2-7; either TRBD1 or TRBD2 may supply D (5 bases each). V dropped 5 bases and J dropped 2 bases, with 13 bases sitting between them. The CDR3 is 14 residues long. Germline V gene lookup returns CDR1 SGHTA and CDR2 FQGNSA. CDR3 in amino acids: CASSAGDPPYEQYF. The CDR3 nucleotides are TGTGCCAGCAGCGCCGGGGACCCTCCCTACGAGCAGTACTTC.

The rearrangement links TRBV6-2 or TRBV6-3 to TRBJ2-2; the match to TRBD1 covers 10 bases. Trimming at V came to 5 bases and at J to 7 bases, leaving 13 bases not matched to a gene. Germline V CDR1 and CDR2: MNHEY, SVGEGT. This CDR3 region has 17 residues. The chain's CDR3 is CASSPRGTGEPYGELFF. The CDR3 DNA reads as TGTGCCAGCAGTCCCCGTGGGACAGGGGAGCCCTACGGGGAGCTGTTTTTT.

J is TRBJ2-4 and V is TRBV5-6; D is perhaps TRBD2 (7 bases). The V end was cut by 4 bases, the J end by 10 bases, with 18 bases between. This CDR3 contains 14 residues. CDR1 is SGHDT and CDR2 is YYEEEE in the germline V gene. CDR3 nucleotide sequence: TGTGCCAGCAGCGTGCAGGGAGGGGGAGAAATTCAGTACTTC. This gives the protein CASSVQGGGEIQYF.

The J gene is TRBJ1-5, the V gene TRBV6-1; a possible D gene is TRBD1 (5 bases). Germline loops: CDR1 MNHNS, CDR2 SASEGT. V was trimmed by 0 bases and J by 4 bases, leaving 13 bases between them. This CDR3 spans 16 amino acids. The CDR3 DNA is TGTGCCAGCAGTGAAGCTTCAGGGAACAGAAATCAGCCCCAGCATTTT. Translation: CASSEASGNRNQPQHF.